This T cell receptor (beta chain) comes out of a study of shared clonotypes between healthy human individuals. Looking at the study overall: Donor composition was a couple of women and three men, aged 18 to 49.

Every contributor of samples was a Caucasian grown-up residing in Nashville, Tennessee. Splitting of CD4+ cells produced CD45RA+ naive and CD45RA-negative memory subsets. To note about this clone: Its antigen is unidentified.

Using immunoSEQ multiplex PCR, the repertoire was profiled, and TCRdb retains in-frame clones only, with some absent. The sample shows 1,400,000 or so clones, approximately 98.5% of them seen only once. This CDR3 is 13 amino acids long. CDR1 LNHDA and CDR2 SQIVND come from the germline V gene (reference sequence). The V end lost 8 bases, the J end lost 10 bases, and 20 bases lay between the germline ends. Study conclusions and caveats: Clonotype sharing among donors, it was expected, would be affected by sequencing depth.

This TCR derives from a man between 25 and 39 years old in good health. The chain employs TRBV19 and TRBJ1-2, with a weak D call TRBD1 (6 bases). Sequences were obtained from naive CD4+ T cells sorted from blood. Subset in this sample: CD45RA+ positively selected. The CDR3 sequence is CASANAGVMLYTF. The DNA for the CDR3 is TGTGCCAGTGCAAACGCAGGGGTAATGCTCTACACCTTC.